The clone carrying this T cell receptor (beta chain) has a count of ten or more. Antigen: not known. This CDR3 spans 13 amino acids. The trim removed 4 bases at V and 5 bases at J, leaving 3 bases unmatched. Germline values: CDR1 SQVTM, CDR2 ANQGSEA. In each sequencing run, over 160 million TCR-beta sequences were generated from 15-18 subjects. TCRdb passed the 5' RACE reads through MiXCR, listing each CDR3 protein once. The table shows 55,000 to 75,000 distinct CDR3 sequences, with 2% to 2.5% occurring only once. This specimen comes from a study of neurological immune-mediated disorders. Findings and caveats of the study: CDR3 amino acid sequences found in expanded clones were never shared across subjects, suggesting private repertoires in all groups.

The receptor comes from a man aged 50-59 years with multiple sclerosis. The sample taken for sequencing was PBMCs. The chain joins TRBV29-1 to TRBJ2-1; 9 nucleotides match TRBD1. The CDR3 DNA follows: TGCAGCGTTGGAAGGACAGGGGACAATGAGCAGTTCTTC. Translating gives CSVGRTGDNEQFF.